The present T cell receptor beta chain was sequenced within a study of tumor-infiltrating lymphocytes in primary liver carcinoma. About the study: Men as well as women, aged 30 to 69 years, made up the patients. Study results and limitations: Tumor-adjacent and tumor-blood pairs shared a smaller degree of overlap than tumor region pairs.

Note on this clonotype: Antigen unknown. This is likely a read error, given that the CDR3 carries no conserved phenylalanine or tryptophan at its end.

Co-extracted RNA and DNA came from about 19-30 mg of unsorted bulk tissue. Patients underwent resection of primary liver carcinoma. The input was 450 to 500 ng total RNA; TCR beta cDNA was made from it with a constant-region primer. Slightly modified ARM-PCR, run as three nested multiplex PCR rounds, produced the TCR beta libraries. A C-beta reverse primer was combined with TRBV1-TRBV30 forward primers in the first two PCR rounds, and each round had about 10 cycles. From the multiplex PCR reads, TCRdb called clonotypes with MiXCR, one entry per CDR3 protein. This sample yields about 74,000 distinct CDR3 sequences, of which roughly two thirds are seen a single time; roughly 26% belongs to the top ten. The CDR3 sequence is 16 residues long. Germline V gene data show CDR1 as SQVTM and CDR2 as ANQGSEA.

The chain links TRBV29-1 to TRBJ2-5; D is perhaps TRBD1 or TRBD2 (5 bases each). The sample was liver tumor tissue from sampling region 4. Described subset: tumor region T4, right-lateral pole. The sequence came from a man in his forties or fifties with primary liver carcinoma and hepatitis B virus infection. The CDR3 bases are TGCAGCATTGACGCGGCAGGGAGTCCGTACCAAGAGACCCAGTACCTC. It encodes CSIDAAGSPYQETQYL.